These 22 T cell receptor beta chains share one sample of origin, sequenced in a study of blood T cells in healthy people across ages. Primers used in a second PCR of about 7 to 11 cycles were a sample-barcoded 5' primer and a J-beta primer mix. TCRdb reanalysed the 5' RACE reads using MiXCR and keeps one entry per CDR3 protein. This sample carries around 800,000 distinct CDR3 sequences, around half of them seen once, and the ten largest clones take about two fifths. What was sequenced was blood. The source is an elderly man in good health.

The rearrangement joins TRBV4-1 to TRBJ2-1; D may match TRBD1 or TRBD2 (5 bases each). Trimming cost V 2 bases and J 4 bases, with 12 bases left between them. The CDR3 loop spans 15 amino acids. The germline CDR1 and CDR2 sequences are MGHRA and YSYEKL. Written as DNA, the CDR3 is TGCGCCAGCAGCCAATTCCCCGGGGCATACAATGAGCAGTTCTTC. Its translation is CASSQFPGAYNEQFF.

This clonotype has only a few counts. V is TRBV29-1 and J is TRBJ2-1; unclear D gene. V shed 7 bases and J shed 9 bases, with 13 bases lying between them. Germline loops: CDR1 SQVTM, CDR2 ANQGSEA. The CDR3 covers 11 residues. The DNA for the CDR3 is TGCAGCGACGCCCCTCGGAGTGAGCAGTTCTTC. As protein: CSDAPRSEQFF.

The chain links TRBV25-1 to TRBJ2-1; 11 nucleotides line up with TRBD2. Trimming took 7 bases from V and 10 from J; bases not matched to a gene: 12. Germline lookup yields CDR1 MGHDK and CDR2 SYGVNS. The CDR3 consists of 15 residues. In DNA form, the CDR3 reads TGTGCCAGCACGAAGTCGACTAGCGGGACAGGGGAGCAGTTCTTC. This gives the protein CASTKSTSGTGEQFF.

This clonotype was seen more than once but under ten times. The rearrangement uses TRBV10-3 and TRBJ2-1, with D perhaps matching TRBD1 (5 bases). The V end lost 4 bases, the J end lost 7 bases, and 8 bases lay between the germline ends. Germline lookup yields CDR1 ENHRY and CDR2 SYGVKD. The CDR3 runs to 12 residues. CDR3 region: CAISGPGNEQFF. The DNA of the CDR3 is TGTGCCATCAGTGGGCCAGGGAATGAGCAGTTCTTC.

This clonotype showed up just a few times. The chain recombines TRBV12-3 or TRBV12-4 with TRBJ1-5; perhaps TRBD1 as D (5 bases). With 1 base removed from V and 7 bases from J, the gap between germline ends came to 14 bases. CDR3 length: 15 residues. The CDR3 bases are TGTGCCAGCAGTTTAGACAATCTGGGGCGACAGCCCCAGCATTTT. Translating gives CASSLDNLGRQPQHF.

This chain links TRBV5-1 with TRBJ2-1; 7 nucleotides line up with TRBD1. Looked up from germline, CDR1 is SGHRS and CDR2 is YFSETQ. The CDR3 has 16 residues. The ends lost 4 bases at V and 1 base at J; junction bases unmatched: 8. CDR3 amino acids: CASSAGTAVSYNEQFF. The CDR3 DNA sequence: TGCGCCAGCAGCGCAGGGACAGCAGTATCCTACAATGAGCAGTTCTTC.

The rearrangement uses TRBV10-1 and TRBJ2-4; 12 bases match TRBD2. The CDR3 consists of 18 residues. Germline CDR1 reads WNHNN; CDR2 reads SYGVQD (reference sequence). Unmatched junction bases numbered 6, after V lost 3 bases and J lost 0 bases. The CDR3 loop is CASSDPSGRETAKNIQYF. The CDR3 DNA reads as TGCGCCAGCAGTGACCCTAGCGGGAGGGAGACAGCCAAAAACATTCAGTACTTC.

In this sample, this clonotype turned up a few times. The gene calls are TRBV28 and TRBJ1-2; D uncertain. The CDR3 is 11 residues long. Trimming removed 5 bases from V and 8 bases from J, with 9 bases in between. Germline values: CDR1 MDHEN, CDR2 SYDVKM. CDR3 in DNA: TGTGCCAGCAGTCATACTCCAGGCTACACCTTC. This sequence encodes CASSHTPGYTF.

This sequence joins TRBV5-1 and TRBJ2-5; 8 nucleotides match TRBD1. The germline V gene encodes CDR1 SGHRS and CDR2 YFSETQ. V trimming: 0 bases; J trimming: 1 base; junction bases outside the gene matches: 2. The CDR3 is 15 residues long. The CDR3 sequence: CASSLAQGAQETQYF. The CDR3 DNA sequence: TGCGCCAGCAGCTTGGCCCAGGGGGCCCAAGAGACCCAGTACTTC.

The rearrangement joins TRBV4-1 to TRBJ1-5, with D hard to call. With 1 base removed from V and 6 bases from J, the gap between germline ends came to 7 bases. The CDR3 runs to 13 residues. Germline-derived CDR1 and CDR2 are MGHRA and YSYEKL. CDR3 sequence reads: CASSQGWGQPQHF. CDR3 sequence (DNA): TGCGCCAGCAGCCAAGGGTGGGGTCAGCCCCAGCATTTT.

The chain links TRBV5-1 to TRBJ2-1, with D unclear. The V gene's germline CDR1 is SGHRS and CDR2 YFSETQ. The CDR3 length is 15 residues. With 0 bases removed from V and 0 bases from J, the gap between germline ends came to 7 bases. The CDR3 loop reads CASSLDASSYNEQFF. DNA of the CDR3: TGCGCCAGCAGCTTGGACGCGAGCTCCTACAATGAGCAGTTCTTC.

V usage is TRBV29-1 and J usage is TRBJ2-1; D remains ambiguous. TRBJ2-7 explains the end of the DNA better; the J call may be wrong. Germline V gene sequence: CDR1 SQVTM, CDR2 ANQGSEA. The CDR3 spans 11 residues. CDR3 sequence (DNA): TGCAGCGCCGAGGTCGGCAATGAGCAGTACTTC. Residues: CSAEVGNEQYF.

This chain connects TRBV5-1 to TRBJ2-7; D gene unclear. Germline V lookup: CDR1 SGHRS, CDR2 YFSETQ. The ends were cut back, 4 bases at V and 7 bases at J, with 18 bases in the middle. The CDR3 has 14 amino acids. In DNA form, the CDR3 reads TGCGCCAGCAGCCTGATACGTGCGGTGGGGGAGCAGTACTTC. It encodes CASSLIRAVGEQYF. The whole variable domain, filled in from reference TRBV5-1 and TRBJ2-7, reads KAGVTQTPRYLIKTRGQQVTLSCSPISGHRSVSWYQQTPGQGLQFLFEYFSETQRNKGNFPGRFSGRQFSNSRSEMNVSTLELGDSALYLCASSLIRAVGEQYFGPGTRLTVT.

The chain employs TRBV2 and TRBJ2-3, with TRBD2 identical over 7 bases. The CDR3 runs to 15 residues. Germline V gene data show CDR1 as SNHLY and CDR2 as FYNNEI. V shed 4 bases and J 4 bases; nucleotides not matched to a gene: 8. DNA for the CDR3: TGTGCCAGCAGTGGGGGCGGGAGATGGGCAGATACGCAGTATTTT. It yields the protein CASSGGGRWADTQYF.

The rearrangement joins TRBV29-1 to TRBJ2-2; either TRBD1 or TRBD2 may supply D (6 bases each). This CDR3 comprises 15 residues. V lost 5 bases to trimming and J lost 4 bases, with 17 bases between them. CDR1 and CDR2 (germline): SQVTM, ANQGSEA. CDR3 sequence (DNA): TGCAGCGTTCGAAAGGGGGGAGAGAGCACCGGGGAGCTGTTTTTT. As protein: CSVRKGGESTGELFF.

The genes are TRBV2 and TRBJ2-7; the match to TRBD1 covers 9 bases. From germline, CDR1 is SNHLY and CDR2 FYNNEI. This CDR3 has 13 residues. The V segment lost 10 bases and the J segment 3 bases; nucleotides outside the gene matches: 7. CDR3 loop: CATTGGLIYEQYF. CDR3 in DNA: TGTGCCACCACAGGGGGCCTCATCTACGAGCAGTACTTC. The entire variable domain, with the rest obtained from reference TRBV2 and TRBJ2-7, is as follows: EPEVTQTPSHQVTQMGQEVILRCVPISNHLYFYWYRQILGQKVEFLVSFYNNEISEKSEIFDDQFSVERPDGSNFTLKIRSTKLEDSAMYFCATTGGLIYEQYFGPGTRLTVT.

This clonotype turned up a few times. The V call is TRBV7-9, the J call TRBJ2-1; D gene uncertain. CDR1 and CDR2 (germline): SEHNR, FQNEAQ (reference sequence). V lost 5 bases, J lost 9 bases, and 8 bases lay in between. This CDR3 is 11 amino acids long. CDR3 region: CASSPRREQFF. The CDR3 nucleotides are TGTGCCAGCAGCCCAAGACGTGAGCAGTTCTTC.

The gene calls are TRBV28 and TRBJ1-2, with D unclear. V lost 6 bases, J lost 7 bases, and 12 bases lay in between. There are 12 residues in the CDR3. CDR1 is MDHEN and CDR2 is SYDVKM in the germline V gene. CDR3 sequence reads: CASSQGGFGYTF. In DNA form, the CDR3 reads TGTGCCAGCAGCCAAGGCGGATTTGGCTACACCTTC.

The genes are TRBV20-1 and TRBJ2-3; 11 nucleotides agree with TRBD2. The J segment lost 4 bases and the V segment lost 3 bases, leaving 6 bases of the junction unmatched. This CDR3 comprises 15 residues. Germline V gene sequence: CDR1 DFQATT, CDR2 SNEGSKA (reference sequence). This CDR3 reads CSASELAGVPDTQYF. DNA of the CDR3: TGCAGTGCTAGTGAACTAGCGGGAGTCCCAGATACGCAGTATTTT.

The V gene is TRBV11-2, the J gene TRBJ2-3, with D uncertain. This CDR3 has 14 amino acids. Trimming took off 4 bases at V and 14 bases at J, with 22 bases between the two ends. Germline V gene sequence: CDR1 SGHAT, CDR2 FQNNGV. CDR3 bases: TGTGCCAGCAGCTCAATCCGTTCGCACACATACGCGTATTTT. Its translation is CASSSIRSHTYAYF.

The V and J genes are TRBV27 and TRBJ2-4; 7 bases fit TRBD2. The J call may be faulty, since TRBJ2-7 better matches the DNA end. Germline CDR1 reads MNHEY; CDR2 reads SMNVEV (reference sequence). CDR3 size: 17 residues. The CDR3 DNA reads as TGTGCCAGCAGTTTATTGTGGACTAGTCCGATAGACTACGAGCAGTACTTC. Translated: CASSLLWTSPIDYEQYF.

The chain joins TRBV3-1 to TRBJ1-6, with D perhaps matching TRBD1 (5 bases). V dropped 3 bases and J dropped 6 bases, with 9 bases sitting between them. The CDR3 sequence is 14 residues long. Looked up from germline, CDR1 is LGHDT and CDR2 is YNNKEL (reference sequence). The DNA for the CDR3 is TGTGCCAGCAGCCATGGGGCGAGTAATTCACCCCTCCACTTT. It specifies CASSHGASNSPLHF.